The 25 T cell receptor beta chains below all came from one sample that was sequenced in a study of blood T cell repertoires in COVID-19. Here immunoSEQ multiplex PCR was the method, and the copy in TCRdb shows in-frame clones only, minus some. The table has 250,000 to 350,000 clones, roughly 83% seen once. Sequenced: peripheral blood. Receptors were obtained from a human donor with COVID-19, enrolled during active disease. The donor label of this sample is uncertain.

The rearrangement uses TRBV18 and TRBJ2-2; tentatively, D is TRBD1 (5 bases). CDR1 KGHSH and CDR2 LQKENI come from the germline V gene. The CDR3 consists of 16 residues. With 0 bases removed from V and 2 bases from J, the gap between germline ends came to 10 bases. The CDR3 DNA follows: TGTGCCAGCTCACCACCTCAGGGCCCCAACACCGGGGAGCTGTTTTTT. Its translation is CASSPPQGPNTGELFF.

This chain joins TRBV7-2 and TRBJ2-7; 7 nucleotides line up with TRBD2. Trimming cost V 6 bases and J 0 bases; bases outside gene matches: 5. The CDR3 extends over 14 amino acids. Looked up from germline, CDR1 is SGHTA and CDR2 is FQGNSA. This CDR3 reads CASSMAGVSYEQYF. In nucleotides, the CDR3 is TGTGCCAGCAGTATGGCGGGAGTCTCCTACGAGCAGTACTTC.

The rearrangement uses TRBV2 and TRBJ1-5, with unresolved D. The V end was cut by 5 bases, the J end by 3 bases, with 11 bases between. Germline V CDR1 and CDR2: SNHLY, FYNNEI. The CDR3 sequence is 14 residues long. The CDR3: CASSPRPSNQPQHF. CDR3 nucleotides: TGTGCCAGCAGTCCTAGACCTTCCAATCAGCCCCAGCATTTT.

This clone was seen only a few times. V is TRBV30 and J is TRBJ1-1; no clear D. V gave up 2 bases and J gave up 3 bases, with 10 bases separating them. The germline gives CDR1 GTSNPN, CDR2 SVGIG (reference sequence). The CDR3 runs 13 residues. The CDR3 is CAWSKMQDTEAFF. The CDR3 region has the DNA TGTGCCTGGAGTAAGATGCAGGACACTGAAGCTTTCTTT.

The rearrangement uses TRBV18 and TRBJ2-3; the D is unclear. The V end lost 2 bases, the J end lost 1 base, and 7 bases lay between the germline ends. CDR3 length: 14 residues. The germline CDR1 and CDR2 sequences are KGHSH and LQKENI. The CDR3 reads CASSPGPGTDTQYF. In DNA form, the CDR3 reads TGTGCCAGCTCACCAGGGCCGGGCACAGATACGCAGTATTTT.

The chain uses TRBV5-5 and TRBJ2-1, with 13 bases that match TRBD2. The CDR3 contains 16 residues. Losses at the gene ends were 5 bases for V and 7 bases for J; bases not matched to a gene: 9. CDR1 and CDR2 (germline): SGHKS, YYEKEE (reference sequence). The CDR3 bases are TGTGCCAGCAGGCGGGCCGGGACTAGCGGGGTGAATGAGCAGTTCTTC. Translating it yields CASRRAGTSGVNEQFF.

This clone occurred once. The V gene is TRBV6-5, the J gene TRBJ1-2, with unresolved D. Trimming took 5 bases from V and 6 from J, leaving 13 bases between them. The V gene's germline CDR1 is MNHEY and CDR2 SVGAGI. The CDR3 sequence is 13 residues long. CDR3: CASSNPNVDGYTF. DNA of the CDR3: TGTGCCAGCAGTAACCCTAACGTGGATGGCTACACCTTC.

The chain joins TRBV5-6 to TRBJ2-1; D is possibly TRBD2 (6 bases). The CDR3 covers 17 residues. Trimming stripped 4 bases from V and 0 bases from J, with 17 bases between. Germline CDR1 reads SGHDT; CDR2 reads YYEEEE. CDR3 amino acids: CASSRDLAFSSYNEQFF. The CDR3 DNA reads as TGTGCCAGCAGCCGGGATCTAGCGTTCAGCTCCTACAATGAGCAGTTCTTC. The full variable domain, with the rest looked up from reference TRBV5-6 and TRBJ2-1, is DAGVTQSPTHLIKTRGQQVTLRCSPKSGHDTVSWYQQALGQGPQFIFQYYEEEERQRGNFPDRFSGHQFPNYSSELNVNALLLGDSALYLCASSRDLAFSSYNEQFFGPGTRLTVL.

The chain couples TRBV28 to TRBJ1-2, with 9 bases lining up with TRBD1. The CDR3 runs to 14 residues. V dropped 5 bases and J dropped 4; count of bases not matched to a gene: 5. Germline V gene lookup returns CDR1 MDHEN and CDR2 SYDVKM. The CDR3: CASSPGTGTYGYTF. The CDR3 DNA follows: TGTGCCAGCAGTCCCGGGACAGGGACCTATGGCTACACCTTC.

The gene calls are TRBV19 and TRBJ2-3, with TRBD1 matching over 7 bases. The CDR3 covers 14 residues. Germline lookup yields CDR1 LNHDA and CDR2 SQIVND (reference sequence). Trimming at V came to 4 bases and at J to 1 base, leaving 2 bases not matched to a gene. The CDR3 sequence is CASSTTGGTDTQYF. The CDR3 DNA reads TGTGCCAGTAGTACCACAGGGGGCACAGATACGCAGTATTTT.

The CDR3 spells CAISAGQGGNTEAFF. The CDR3 DNA reads TGTGCCATCAGCGCGGGTCAGGGGGGGAACACTGAAGCTTTCTTT. The J gene is TRBJ1-1, the V gene TRBV10-3; 7 bases agree with TRBD1. The V gene end was trimmed by 6 bases and the J gene end by 1 base; junction bases not matched to a gene: 8. This CDR3 spans 15 amino acids. Germline V gene lookup returns CDR1 ENHRY and CDR2 SYGVKD.

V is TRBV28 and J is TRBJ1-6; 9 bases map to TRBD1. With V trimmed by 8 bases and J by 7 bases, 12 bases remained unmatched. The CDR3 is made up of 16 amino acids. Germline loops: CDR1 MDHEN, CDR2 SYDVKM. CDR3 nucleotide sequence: TGTGCCAGCGCAGTACCGGGACAGGGTCTCAATTCACCCCTCCACTTT. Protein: CASAVPGQGLNSPLHF.

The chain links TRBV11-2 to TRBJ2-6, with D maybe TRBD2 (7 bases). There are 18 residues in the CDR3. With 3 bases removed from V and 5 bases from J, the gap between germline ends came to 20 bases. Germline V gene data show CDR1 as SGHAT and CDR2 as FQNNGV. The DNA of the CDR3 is TGTGCCAGCAGCTTTATCGGGGGGCCCCCTACCTGGGCCAACGTCCTGACTTTC. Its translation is CASSFIGGPPTWANVLTF.

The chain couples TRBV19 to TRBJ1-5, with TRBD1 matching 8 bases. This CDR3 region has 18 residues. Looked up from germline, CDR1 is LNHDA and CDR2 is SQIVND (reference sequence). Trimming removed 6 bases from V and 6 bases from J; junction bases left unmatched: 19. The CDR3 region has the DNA TGTGCCAGTAGCCCGAATTTTAGGACAGGGCGGATACCTCAGCCCCAGCATTTT. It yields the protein CASSPNFRTGRIPQPQHF.

The CDR3 protein is CASTTDRGVYGYTF. The CDR3 nucleotides read TGTGCCAGCACCACCGACAGGGGAGTCTATGGCTACACCTTC. The rearrangement uses TRBV28 and TRBJ1-2; 8 bases map to TRBD1. Trimming at V came to 7 bases and at J to 4 bases, leaving 8 bases not matched to a gene. The CDR3 loop spans 14 amino acids. Per the germline V gene, CDR1 is MDHEN and CDR2 is SYDVKM.

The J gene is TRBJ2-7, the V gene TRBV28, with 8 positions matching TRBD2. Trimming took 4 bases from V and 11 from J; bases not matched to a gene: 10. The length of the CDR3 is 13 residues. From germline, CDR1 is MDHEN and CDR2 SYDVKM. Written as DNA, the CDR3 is TGTGCCAGCAGTTCCGGCGGGGGGCGCAAAGAGTACTTC. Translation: CASSSGGGRKEYF.

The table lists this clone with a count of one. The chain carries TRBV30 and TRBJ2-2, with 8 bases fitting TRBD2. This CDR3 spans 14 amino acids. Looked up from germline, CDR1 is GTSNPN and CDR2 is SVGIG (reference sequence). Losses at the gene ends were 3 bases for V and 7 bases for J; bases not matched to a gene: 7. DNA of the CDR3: TGTGCCTGGAGAAGTAGCGGGGAGGGCGGGGAGCTGTTTTTT. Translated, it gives CAWRSSGEGGELFF.

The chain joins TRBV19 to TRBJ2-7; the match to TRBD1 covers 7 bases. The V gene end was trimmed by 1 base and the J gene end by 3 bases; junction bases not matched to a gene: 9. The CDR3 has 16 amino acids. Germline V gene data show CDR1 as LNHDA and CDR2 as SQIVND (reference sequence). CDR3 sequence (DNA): TGTGCCAGTAGTATAGCCTACGGGACAGCAAGCTACGAGCAGTACTTC. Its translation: CASSIAYGTASYEQYF.

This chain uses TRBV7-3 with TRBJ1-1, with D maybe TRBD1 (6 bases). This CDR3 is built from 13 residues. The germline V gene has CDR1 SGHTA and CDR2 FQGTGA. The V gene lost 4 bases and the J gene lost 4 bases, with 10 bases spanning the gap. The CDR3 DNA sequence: TGTGCCAGCAGCTCCCTAGGGGGCACTGAAGCTTTCTTT. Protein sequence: CASSSLGGTEAFF.

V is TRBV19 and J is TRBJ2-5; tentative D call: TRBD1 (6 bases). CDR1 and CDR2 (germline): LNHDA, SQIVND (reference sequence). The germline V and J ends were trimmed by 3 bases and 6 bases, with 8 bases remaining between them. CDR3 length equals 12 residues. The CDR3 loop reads CASSMGAQTQYF. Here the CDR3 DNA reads TGTGCCAGTAGTATGGGGGCGCAGACCCAGTACTTC.

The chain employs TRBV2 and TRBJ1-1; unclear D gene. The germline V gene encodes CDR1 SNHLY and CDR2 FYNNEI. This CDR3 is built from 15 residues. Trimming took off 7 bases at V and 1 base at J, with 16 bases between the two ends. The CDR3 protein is CASNSLGGTNTEAFF. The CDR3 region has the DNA TGTGCCAGCAATTCATTAGGCGGAACGAACACTGAAGCTTTCTTT.

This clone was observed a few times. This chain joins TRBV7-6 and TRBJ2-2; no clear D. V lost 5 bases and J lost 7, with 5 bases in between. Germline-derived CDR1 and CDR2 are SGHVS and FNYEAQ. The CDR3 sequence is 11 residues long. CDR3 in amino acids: CASSPLGELFF. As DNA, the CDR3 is TGTGCCAGCAGCCCCCTCGGGGAGCTGTTTTTT.

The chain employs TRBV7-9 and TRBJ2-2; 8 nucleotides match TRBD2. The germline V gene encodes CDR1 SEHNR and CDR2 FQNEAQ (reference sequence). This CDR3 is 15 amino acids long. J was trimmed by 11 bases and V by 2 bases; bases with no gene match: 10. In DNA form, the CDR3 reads TGTGCCAGCAGCTTACAGGAGCGGGGGCAAGTCGAGCTGTTTTTT. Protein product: CASSLQERGQVELFF.

In DNA, the CDR3 is TGCAGCGTACAGGGTGGAAATCAGCCCCAGCATTTT. Protein product: CSVQGGNQPQHF. The rearrangement joins TRBV29-1 to TRBJ1-5; the D gene is possibly TRBD1 (6 bases). The germline V and J ends were trimmed by 6 bases and 4 bases, with 10 bases remaining between them. Germline CDR1 and CDR2: SQVTM and ANQGSEA. The CDR3 is made up of 12 amino acids.

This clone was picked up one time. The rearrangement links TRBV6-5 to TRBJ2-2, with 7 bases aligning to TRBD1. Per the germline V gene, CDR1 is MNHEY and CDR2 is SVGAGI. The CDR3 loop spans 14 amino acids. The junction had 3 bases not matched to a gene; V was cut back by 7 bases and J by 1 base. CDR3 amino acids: CASTGQMNTGELFF. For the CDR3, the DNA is TGTGCCAGCACGGGACAGATGAACACCGGGGAGCTGTTTTTT.